This T cell receptor (beta chain) was recorded in a study of monozygotic twins with inflammatory bowel disease. Findings of the study overall: Diversity of TCRbeta measured by inverse Simpson was lower in IBD patients than in healthy co-twins. It was not supported that a single strong signal or clonotype was associated with IBD. Repertoire similarity matched across concordant and discordant twins, perhaps owing to limited power.

The germline CDR1 and CDR2 sequences are LNHNV and YYDKDF (reference sequence). The CDR3 runs to 15 residues. The blood volume drawn from each donor was 2 to 3 ml. Concerning this clonotype: The antigen is unknown.

TCRdb reprocessed the 5' RACE reads and reports one entry per CDR3 protein, with no DNA. The listing contains 310,000 or so distinct CDR3 sequences. Sequencing used blood. This TCR derives from a human donor with ulcerative colitis or Crohn's disease, or a healthy co-twin of an affected twin (not recorded which). V gene TRBV15 combines with J gene TRBJ1-5. CDR3 amino acids: CATSRDAYSNQPQHF.